The present TCR beta chain was sequenced within a study of cytomegalovirus exposure and HLA in healthy donors. Points from the study as a whole: 87-base-pair reads could not separate some V segments, including TRBV6-2 and TRBV6-3. In an earlier analysis, productive rearrangement rates for most beta V segments clustered near 87% or 30%. Specificity for CMV antigens was confirmed in vitro for a few of the CMV-associated chains. It was 150 to 200 TCR beta chains that were listed as cytomegalovirus-associated.

Vbeta (60) and Jbeta (13) primers were used in the PCR. TCRdb's table, derived via immunoSEQ multiplex PCR, lists solely in-frame clones and lacks some. The sample has about 180,000 clones, just under 80% seen once. Germline V CDR1 and CDR2: SGHNT, YYREEE (reference sequence). The CDR3 length is 14 residues. As for this clone: The antigen is undetermined. Mismatch with germline at one junction end may stem from a read error.

The sequence was collected from a woman aged 25 to 39 in good health and CMV-seronegative. The sample was PBMCs. The chain has TRBV5-4 and TRBJ1-1; possible D gene TRBD1, 5 bases. The CDR3 protein is CASRLAGGSAEAFF. CDR3 sequence (DNA): TGTGCCAGCAGATTGGCCGGGGGGAGTGCTGAAGCTTTCTTT.